This TCR beta chain was captured by sequencing in a study of cytomegalovirus exposure and HLA in healthy donors. Study results and caveats: A missense DCLRE1C variant was associated with V- and J-gene trimming of TCR beta chains in a later analysis, and an independent cohort replicated the association.

The PCR ran on 60 Vbeta and 13 Jbeta primers. Data came from immunoSEQ multiplex PCR; TCRdb stores just in-frame clones and leaves some out. In the table there are about 160,000 clones, roughly 83% of which are singletons. This CDR3 comprises 13 residues. Germline V lookup: CDR1 MRHNA, CDR2 SNTAGT. With 4 bases removed from V and 1 base from J, the gap between germline ends came to 7 bases. Notes on this clone: Its antigen is as yet unknown.

This chain links TRBV6-4 with TRBJ1-1; D is unresolved. The clonotype was recovered from a woman aged 18-35 years in good health and CMV-seronegative. Sequencing was done on a sample of PBMCs. This CDR3 is CASSAGENTEAFF. The CDR3 DNA follows: TGTGCCAGCAGTGCCGGGGAGAACACTGAAGCTTTCTTT.